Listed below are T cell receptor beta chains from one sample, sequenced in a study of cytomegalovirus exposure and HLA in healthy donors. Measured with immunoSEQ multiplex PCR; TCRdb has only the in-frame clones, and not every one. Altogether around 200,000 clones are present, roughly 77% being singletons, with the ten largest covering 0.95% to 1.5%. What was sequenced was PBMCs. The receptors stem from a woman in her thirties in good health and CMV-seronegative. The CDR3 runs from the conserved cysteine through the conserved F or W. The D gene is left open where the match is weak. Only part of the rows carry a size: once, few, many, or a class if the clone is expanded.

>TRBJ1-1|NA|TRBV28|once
TGTGCCAGCAATTCTAACCGGGCCGGAGGCACTGAAGCTTTCTTT
CASNSNRAGGTEAFF
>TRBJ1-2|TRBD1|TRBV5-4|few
TGTGCCAGCAGCTTGGACCGGGACAGGGGGTTTGGCTACACCTTC
CASSLDRDRGFGYTF
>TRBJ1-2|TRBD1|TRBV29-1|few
TGCAGCGTTGATAGACAGGGGTATGGCTACACCTTC
CSVDRQGYGYTF
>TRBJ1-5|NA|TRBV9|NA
TGTGCCAGCAGCGTAGACAACAATCAGCCCCAGCATTTT
CASSVDNNQPQHF
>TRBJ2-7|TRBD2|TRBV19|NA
TGTGCCAGTAGTTTAGCGGGAGGGTACCACGAGCAGTACTTC
CASSLAGGYHEQYF
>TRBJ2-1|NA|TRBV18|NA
TGTGCCAGCTTCACCAAACGAGCATTTCGCTCCTACAATGAGCAGTTCTTC
CASFTKRAFRSYNEQFF
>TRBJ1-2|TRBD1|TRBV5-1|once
TGCGCCAGCAGCCCCTGGGACAGTTCCGAGTACACCTTC
CASSPWDSSEYTF
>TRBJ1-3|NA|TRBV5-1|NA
TGCGCCAGCAGCTTGGGCGGGGTAGGAGACACCATATATTTT
CASSLGGVGDTIYF
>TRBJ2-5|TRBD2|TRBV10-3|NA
TGTGCCATCAAGGGACTAGCAGAGGAGACCCAGTACTTC
CAIKGLAEETQYF
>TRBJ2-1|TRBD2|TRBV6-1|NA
TGTGCCAGCAGTGATTTAGCGGGGGGGAATAATGAGCAGTTCTTC
CASSDLAGGNNEQFF
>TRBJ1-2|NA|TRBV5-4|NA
TGTGCCAGCAGCTTCAGGGACACTTATGGCTACACCTTC
CASSFRDTYGYTF
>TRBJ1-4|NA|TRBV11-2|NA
TGTGCCAGCAGCTTAGGGGGGGTAGTTGAAAAACTGTTTTTT
CASSLGGVVEKLFF
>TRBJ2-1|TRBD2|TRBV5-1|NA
TGCGCCAGCAGCTTACTAGCGGGAGCCCCACGTGAGCAGTTCTTC
CASSLLAGAPREQFF
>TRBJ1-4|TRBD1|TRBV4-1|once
TGCGCCAGCAGCCAAGATCCCCCGGGACAGGGGTTTGGCACTAATGAAAAACTGTTTTTT
CASSQDPPGQGFGTNEKLFF
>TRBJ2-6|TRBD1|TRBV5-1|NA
TGCGCCAGCAGCTCCCAGGGGGCTGGGGCCAACGTCCTGACTTTC
CASSSQGAGANVLTF
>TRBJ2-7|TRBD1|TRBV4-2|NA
TGTGCCAGCAGCCAAGATTTCACAGGGGGGACCTACGAGCAGTACTTC
CASSQDFTGGTYEQYF